This is a list of T cell receptor beta chains from one sample in a study of T cells in localized non-small cell lung cancer. Sequenced by immunoSEQ multiplex PCR; TCRdb stores in-frame clones only, minus some. The sample contains over 1,500 clones, 23% of which appear only once. Sequenced material: lung tumor tissue, taken before any cancer treatment. All receptors come from a male donor aged 60 or over with stage II squamous cell lung carcinoma. Both conserved end residues are part of each CDR3. A D gene is named only where the DNA matches it firmly. Not all rows give a size; the values are once, few, many and, for expanded clones, a class.

>TRBD2|TRBJ2-5|TRBV11-3|few
TGTGCCAGCAGCAGGGAGCTAGCGGGGTGGGAGACCCAGTACTTC
CASSRELAGWETQYF
>TRBD1|TRBJ1-5|TRBV29-1|.
TGCAGCGTACAGGGGTTGGGTCAGCCCCAGCATTTT
CSVQGLGQPQHF
>TRBD1|TRBJ1-1|TRBV6-8|.
TGTGCCAGCAGTTACAACACGGGACAGGAAGCTTTCTTT
CASSYNTGQEAFF
>.|TRBJ2-6|TRBV5-1|.
TGCGCCAGCAGCTTATGGGGATCGGGGGCCAACGTCCTGACTTTC
CASSLWGSGANVLTF
>.|TRBJ2-5|TRBV11-3|medium-sized
TGTGCCAGCAGCTCACCGGGGCAGGCAGAGACCCAGTACTTC
CASSSPGQAETQYF
>.|TRBJ1-2|TRBV1|.
TGCGCCAGCAGCCAAGATACTGGAACAGGGGGCGCGAGTGGCTACACCTTC
CASSQDTGTGGASGYTF
>TRBD1|TRBJ2-7|TRBV25-1|.
TGTGCCAGCAGCCCACCAACCGGGACAGGGAACGAGCAGTACTTC
CASSPPTGTGNEQYF
>.|TRBJ1-1|TRBV6-8|.
TGTGCCAGCAGTTACTCGACGGGGGGGCCGAGCACTGAAGCTTTCTTT
CASSYSTGGPSTEAFF
>TRBD2|TRBJ2-1|TRBV11-3|few
TGTGCCAGCAGCCAGCGGGGAGTGGGGTCCTACAATGAGCAGTTCTTC
CASSQRGVGSYNEQFF
>.|TRBJ1-2|TRBV18|.
TGTGCCAGCTCTCCCGGGGGTAACTATGGCTACACCTTC
CASSPGGNYGYTF
>.|TRBJ1-2|TRBV18|.
TGTGCCAGCTCACCGGCCAGGAACTATGGCTACACCTTC
CASSPARNYGYTF
>.|TRBJ1-1|TRBV14|few
TGTGCCAGCAGCCAAGGCTGGGCACGGGACACTGAAGCTTTCTTT
CASSQGWARDTEAFF
>TRBD1|TRBJ1-3|TRBV15|few
TGTGCCACCAGCAGAGCCAGGACAGGGACCGGAAACACCATATATTTT
CATSRARTGTGNTIYF
>.|TRBJ2-3|TRBV5-1|.
TGCGCCAGCAGCCCGGCCCGAACACGGAGGGCAGATACGCAGTATTTT
CASSPARTRRADTQYF
>.|TRBJ2-3|TRBV10-2|few
TGCGCCAGCAGACGCGAGCCAGTTTCAGATACGCAGTATTTT
CASRREPVSDTQYF
>TRBD1|TRBJ1-4|TRBV5-1|.
TGCGCCAGCAGCGTCGGGACAGGGACGGAAAAACTGTTTTTT
CASSVGTGTEKLFF
>.|TRBJ2-7|TRBV28|few
TGTGCCAGCAGTTCGACACCTTACGAGCAGTACTTC
CASSSTPYEQYF
>TRBD1|TRBJ2-7|TRBV4-1|medium-sized
TGCGCCAGCAGCCACTCGACAGGGGGCAGCTACGAGCAGTACTTC
CASSHSTGGSYEQYF
>TRBD1|TRBJ1-1|TRBV14|.
TGTGCCAGCAGCCAAGCGGAAGGGCACAGGGGTAAAGCTTTCTTT
CASSQAEGHRGKAFF
>TRBD1|TRBJ2-1|TRBV4-1|.
TGCGCCAGCAGCCAGGCCGGGGGACAGGGCCTCAATGAGCAGTTCTTC
CASSQAGGQGLNEQFF
>.|TRBJ2-7|TRBV9|hyperexpanded
TGTGCCAGCAGTGACCCGGCGGGGACACCCGAGCAGTACTTC
CASSDPAGTPEQYF
>.|TRBJ1-6|TRBV11-3|few
TGTGCCAGCAGCGCAGGGGCGTCCTATAATTCACCCCTCCACTTT
CASSAGASYNSPLHF
>TRBD1|TRBJ1-2|TRBV18|.
TGTGCCAGCTCACCAGGACAGGACTATGGCTACACCTTC
CASSPGQDYGYTF
>.|TRBJ1-2|TRBV30|.
TGTGCCTGGAGTGTACAGCCGGGCTATGGCTACACCTTC
CAWSVQPGYGYTF
>.|TRBJ2-7|TRBV18|.
TGTGCCAGTTCCGGGCCCACCTCCTACGAGCAGTACTTC
CASSGPTSYEQYF
>.|TRBJ1-1|TRBV6-8|.
TGTGCCAGCAGTTACCACGGAGGGACGAACACTGAAGCTTTCTTT
CASSYHGGTNTEAFF
>TRBD2|TRBJ2-7|TRBV11-3|.
TGTGCCAGCAGCTTAGGGAGCGGGGGATTGTACGAGCAGTACTTC
CASSLGSGGLYEQYF
>.|TRBJ2-7|TRBV6-8|few
TGTGCCAGCAGTTACTCGTTCTTACAGCCCTACGAGCAGTACTTC
CASSYSFLQPYEQYF
>.|TRBJ1-4|TRBV28|few
TGTGCCAGCAGTTTACCGGGGATCTCCCTGGGTGAAAAACTGTTTTTT
CASSLPGISLGEKLFF
>.|TRBJ2-3|TRBV11-3|.
TGTGCCAGCAGCTTAAGCACCTCTAGCACAGATACGCAGTATTTT
CASSLSTSSTDTQYF
>TRBD2|TRBJ2-1|TRBV29-1|few
TGCAGCGTTGTCGGAAGCGGGGCTGTCTCCTACAATGAGCAGTTCTTC
CSVVGSGAVSYNEQFF
>TRBD2|TRBJ2-3|TRBV11-3|.
TGTGCCAGCAGCAGAGCGGGGGGGCGGTGGACAGATACGCAGTATTTT
CASSRAGGRWTDTQYF
>.|TRBJ1-5|TRBV11-3|.
TGTGCCAGCAGCTTAGTAAGTCAGGCTAGCGGACAGCCCCAGCATTTT
CASSLVSQASGQPQHF
>.|TRBJ2-2|TRBV19|.
TGTGCCAGTAGTATAGAGGGGGCAAACACCGGGGAGCTGTTTTTT
CASSIEGANTGELFF